The TCR beta chain described here comes from a study of blood T cell repertoires in COVID-19. Study in general: T cells, B-cell-depleted T cells, or PBMCs provided the cDNA or gDNA that served as material.

Generated by immunoSEQ multiplex PCR, the TCRdb table keeps only in-frame clones and is missing some. The repertoire holds about 250,000 clones, with roughly 88% as singletons. In germline, CDR1 is SGHRS, CDR2 YFSETQ. V lost 2 bases and J lost 7, with 10 bases in between. The CDR3 contains 12 residues. V and J are TRBV5-1 and TRBJ2-7, with D possibly TRBD1 on 6 matching bases. The TCR originated in an elderly woman with COVID-19, enrolled during active disease. The sample taken for sequencing was peripheral blood. CDR3 residues: CASSFGQKEQYF. The CDR3 DNA sequence: TGCGCCAGCAGCTTCGGACAGAAAGAGCAGTACTTC.